These 30 T cell receptor beta chains were all obtained from the same sample, sequenced in a study of blood T cell repertoires in COVID-19. TCRdb's copy holds only in-frame clones and misses some; the assay was immunoSEQ multiplex PCR. The sample lists over 200,000 clones; around 86% were seen once. The sample taken for sequencing was peripheral blood. The receptors shown here come from a man at least 80 years old with acute or convalescent COVID-19.

The J gene is TRBJ1-4, the V gene TRBV15; no firm D call. CDR3 size: 15 residues. Trimming left V 5 bases short and J 3 bases short, with 13 bases between. Germline CDR1 LNHNV, CDR2 YYDKDF (reference sequence). CDR3 sequence: CATSSTRGANEKLFF. CDR3 DNA: TGTGCCACCAGCTCGACCCGGGGAGCTAATGAAAAACTGTTTTTT.

J is TRBJ1-5 and V is TRBV7-2; possibly TRBD1 for D (6 bases). The V end was cut by 7 bases, the J end by 2 bases, with 12 bases between. This CDR3 region has 14 residues. CDR1 SGHTA and CDR2 FQGNSA come from the germline V gene. The CDR3 here is CASTQGPGNQPQHF. In nucleotides, the CDR3 is TGTGCCAGCACCCAGGGGCCAGGCAATCAGCCCCAGCATTTT. The full variable domain, completed using reference TRBV7-2 and TRBJ1-5, is GAGVSQSPSNKVTEKGKDVELRCDPISGHTALYWYRQSLGQGLEFLIYFQGNSAPDKSGLPSDRFSAERTGGSVSTLTIQRTQQEDSAVYLCASTQGPGNQPQHFGDGTRLSIL.

The chain combines TRBV19 with TRBJ2-2; D may be TRBD2 (6 bases). In germline, CDR1 is LNHDA, CDR2 SQIVND (reference sequence). V was cut by 4 bases and J by 3 bases, with 9 bases left in between. The CDR3 covers 14 residues. This CDR3 reads CASSKSGYTGELFF. CDR3 nucleotide sequence: TGTGCCAGTAGTAAAAGCGGGTACACCGGGGAGCTGTTTTTT.

This clone is a singleton in its sample. The chain couples TRBV5-6 to TRBJ1-4; D remains ambiguous. This CDR3 contains 13 residues. The germline V gene has CDR1 SGHDT and CDR2 YYEEEE. V lost 0 bases to trimming and J lost 7 bases, with 7 bases between them. CDR3 amino acids: CASSLGGLEKLFF. For the CDR3, the DNA is TGTGCCAGCAGCTTGGGAGGGCTTGAAAAACTGTTTTTT.

The chain joins TRBV15 to TRBJ2-2, with D possibly being TRBD2 (5 bases). CDR1 and CDR2 (germline): LNHNV, YYDKDF (reference sequence). The CDR3 covers 14 residues. The V gene lost 0 bases and the J gene lost 7 bases, with 9 bases spanning the gap. The chain's CDR3 is CATSRDRGVGELFF. The CDR3 nucleotides are TGTGCCACCAGCAGAGATCGGGGAGTCGGGGAGCTGTTTTTT.

J is TRBJ2-3 and V is TRBV15; TRBD1 matches 7 bases. Germline V lookup: CDR1 LNHNV, CDR2 YYDKDF (reference sequence). The CDR3 spans 14 residues. V trimming: 8 bases; J trimming: 4 bases; junction bases outside the gene matches: 9. The CDR3 protein is CATHRGRGSDTQYF. CDR3 coding DNA: TGTGCCACCCACAGGGGCAGGGGTTCAGATACGCAGTATTTT.

The chain links TRBV27 to TRBJ1-2; 8 bases line up with TRBD1. The CDR3 consists of 13 residues. Germline V CDR1 and CDR2: MNHEY, SMNVEV (reference sequence). The V segment lost 3 bases and the J segment 8 bases; nucleotides outside the gene matches: 5. CDR3 loop: CASSLDREGGYTF. The CDR3 DNA reads as TGTGCCAGCAGTTTGGACAGGGAGGGAGGCTACACCTTC.

The V gene is TRBV11-2, the J gene TRBJ2-5; a possible D gene is TRBD2 (6 bases). The CDR3 runs 12 residues. Looked up from germline, CDR1 is SGHAT and CDR2 is FQNNGV. V lost 6 bases and J lost 9, with 14 bases in between. The CDR3 is CASRSPERAQYF. CDR3 coding DNA: TGTGCCAGCAGGTCCCCTGAGCGGGCCCAGTACTTC.

This chain joins TRBV7-9 and TRBJ2-3, with 9 bases lining up with TRBD1. This CDR3 has 17 residues. Germline assignment: CDR1 SEHNR and CDR2 FQNEAQ (reference sequence). Trimming at V came to 9 bases and at J to 8 bases, leaving 21 bases not matched to a gene. The CDR3, as DNA: TGTGCCAGGCAACCAGATGATGGGACAGGGAGAGTGGGTACGCAGTATTTT. Translating gives CARQPDDGTGRVGTQYF.

The chain has TRBV27 and TRBJ2-1; maybe TRBD2 (6 bases). The germline CDR1 and CDR2 sequences are MNHEY and SMNVEV (reference sequence). The CDR3 has 17 amino acids. Trimming took off 1 base at V and 1 base at J, with 14 bases between the two ends. The CDR3 coding sequence is TGTGCCAGCAGTTTATTCGGGACTGGCCTTTCCTACAATGAGCAGTTCTTC. This sequence encodes CASSLFGTGLSYNEQFF.

V gene TRBV5-1 combines with J gene TRBJ1-6; 10 bases map to TRBD1. From germline, CDR1 is SGHRS and CDR2 YFSETQ. With 4 bases clipped from V and 8 bases from J, the junction kept 3 bases outside the gene matches. CDR3 length equals 14 residues. CDR3 DNA sequence: TGCGCCAGCAGCACCGGGACAGGGGATTCACCCCTCCACTTT. Translated, it gives CASSTGTGDSPLHF.

The chain has TRBV3-1 (or the pseudogene TRBV3-2) and TRBJ2-1; 8 bases align to TRBD1. The CDR3 is made up of 15 amino acids. Germline CDR1 reads LGHDT; CDR2 reads YNNKEL (reference sequence). V was clipped by 1 base and J by 7 bases; unmatched bases: 6. As DNA, the CDR3 is TGTGCCAGCAGCCAAGGGACAGGGTCTATTAATGAGCAGTTCTTC. It specifies CASSQGTGSINEQFF.

The genes are TRBV15 and TRBJ1-3, with D tentatively TRBD1 (5 bases). Germline V gene lookup returns CDR1 LNHNV and CDR2 YYDKDF (reference sequence). V was shortened by 0 bases and J by 0 bases, with 12 bases between the two germline ends. The CDR3 has 17 amino acids. The CDR3 DNA sequence: TGTGCCACCAGCAGAGATCCACGGGGGAGCTCTGGAAACACCATATATTTT. This codes for CATSRDPRGSSGNTIYF.

This chain uses TRBV14 with TRBJ2-6, with a weak D call TRBD2 (6 bases). V shed 6 bases and J shed 2 bases, with 11 bases lying between them. CDR1 and CDR2 from the germline V gene are SGHDN and FVKESK. This CDR3 region has 15 residues. For the CDR3, the DNA is TGTGCCAGCAGTCAATGGGGGGCTGGGGCCAACGTCCTGACTTTC. Protein: CASSQWGAGANVLTF.

Comment on this clone: Other nucleotide sequences in the sample specify the same CDR3. In DNA form, the CDR3 reads TGCGCCAGCAGCCAAGACCTAGCGGGAGCTGATACGCAGTATTTT. Translated, it gives CASSQDLAGADTQYF. The gene calls are TRBV4-3 and TRBJ2-3; 10 nucleotides line up with TRBD2. With 0 bases clipped from V and 6 bases from J, the junction kept 3 bases outside the gene matches. The CDR3 totals 15 residues. Germline V CDR1 and CDR2: LGHNA, YSLEER.

This chain links TRBV11-3 with TRBJ2-1; 7 positions match TRBD2. Germline V CDR1 and CDR2: SGHNT, YENEEA. The CDR3 spans 15 residues. V gave up 1 base and J gave up 5 bases; unmatched junction bases: 5. The DNA of the CDR3 is TGTGCCAGCAGCTTAGTTGGGGGAGGGGACAATGAGCAGTTCTTC. Protein product: CASSLVGGGDNEQFF. Variable domain in full (rest from reference TRBV11-3 and TRBJ2-1): EAGVVQSPRYKIIEKKQPVAFWCNPISGHNTLYWYLQNLGQGPELLIRYENEEAVDDSQLPKDRFSAERLKGVDSTLKIQPAELGDSAVYLCASSLVGGGDNEQFFGPGTRLTVL.

The genes are TRBV6-5 and TRBJ2-2; D might be TRBD1 (5 bases). The germline gives CDR1 MNHEY, CDR2 SVGAGI. V lost 0 bases to trimming and J lost 9 bases, with 11 bases between them. The CDR3 sequence is 14 residues long. In DNA, the CDR3 is TGTGCCAGCAGTTACTCGGCTGCAGGGAGGGAGCTGTTTTTT. This encodes CASSYSAAGRELFF.

This chain uses TRBV2 with TRBJ2-5; 8 bases are a match to TRBD2. From germline, CDR1 is SNHLY and CDR2 FYNNEI. This CDR3 contains 14 residues. With V trimmed by 3 bases and J by 6 bases, 6 bases remained unmatched. CDR3 in DNA: TGTGCCAGCAGTGACCCACGGGGGGGGAAGACCCAGTACTTC. Its translation is CASSDPRGGKTQYF.

The chain links TRBV18 to TRBJ2-5; TRBD1 might be the D (7 bases). The CDR3 is 15 residues long. CDR1 KGHSH and CDR2 LQKENI come from the germline V gene. V was pared by 4 bases and J by 4 bases, with 16 bases between. CDR3 nucleotides: TGTGCCAGCTCACGTCACGCAGGGGGAGGAGAGACCCAGTACTTC. Translated, it gives CASSRHAGGGETQYF.

The chain couples TRBV18 to TRBJ1-4, with D perhaps matching TRBD1 (6 bases). The germline CDR1 and CDR2 sequences are KGHSH and LQKENI. V lost 3 bases, J lost 7 bases, and 18 bases lay in between. The CDR3 length is 16 residues. The CDR3 DNA follows: TGTGCCAGCTCACCCCTCGGACAGTCAACTTCTGAAAAACTGTTTTTT. Encoded protein: CASSPLGQSTSEKLFF.

The chain employs TRBV7-9 and TRBJ1-3; 7 nucleotides line up with TRBD1. Looked up from germline, CDR1 is SEHNR and CDR2 is FQNEAQ (reference sequence). V was clipped by 5 bases and J by 0 bases; unmatched bases: 10. The CDR3 totals 17 residues. The CDR3, as DNA: TGTGCCAGCAGCCCCAGGACAGGCCTTTCCTCTGGAAACACCATATATTTT. This encodes CASSPRTGLSSGNTIYF. Looking up the rest from reference TRBV7-9 and TRBJ1-3 gives the full variable domain: DTGVSQNPRHKITKRGQNVTFRCDPISEHNRLYWYRQTLGQGPEFLTYFQNEAQLEKSRLLSDRFSAERPKGSFSTLEIQRTEQGDSAMYLCASSPRTGLSSGNTIYFGEGSWLTVV.

This chain links TRBV7-2 with TRBJ2-7, with D possibly being TRBD1 (5 bases). The CDR3 is made up of 16 amino acids. With 1 base removed from V and 0 bases from J, the gap between germline ends came to 13 bases. Per the germline V gene, CDR1 is SGHTA and CDR2 is FQGNSA. The CDR3 DNA follows: TGTGCCAGCAGCTTAGGGAGACAGCCCAGCTCCTACGAGCAGTACTTC. Amino acid sequence: CASSLGRQPSSYEQYF.

This chain uses TRBV6-2 or TRBV6-3 with TRBJ2-7; TRBD1 is a possible D gene (5 bases). Germline CDR1 reads MNHEY; CDR2 reads SVGEGT. The CDR3 spans 11 residues. The germline V and J ends were trimmed by 2 bases and 6 bases, with 5 bases remaining between them. In nucleotides, the CDR3 is TGTGCCAGCAGTTACAGGGGCGAGCAGTACGTC. Encoded protein: CASSYRGEQYV.

This sequence joins TRBV7-2 and TRBJ1-1, with 7 bases lining up with TRBD1. The CDR3 has 16 residues. The V and J ends lost 1 base and 4 bases, in that order; junction bases with no gene match: 9. The germline V gene has CDR1 SGHTA and CDR2 FQGNSA. The CDR3 protein is CASSLGQGGRSTEAFF. The CDR3 DNA follows: TGTGCCAGCAGCTTAGGCCAGGGGGGTCGTAGCACTGAAGCTTTCTTT.

The chain employs TRBV7-9 and TRBJ1-6; 8 positions agree with TRBD1. The V gene end was trimmed by 0 bases and the J gene end by 8 bases; junction bases not matched to a gene: 3. The CDR3 runs 15 residues. The germline V gene has CDR1 SEHNR and CDR2 FQNEAQ (reference sequence). For the CDR3, the DNA is TGTGCCAGCAGCTTAGCCAGGGGGCCGGATTCACCCCTCCACTTT. Its translation: CASSLARGPDSPLHF.

The chain carries TRBV28 and TRBJ1-1; D unclear. Germline CDR1 and CDR2: MDHEN and SYDVKM. This CDR3 has 14 residues. V dropped 8 bases and J dropped 0 bases, with 13 bases sitting between them. The CDR3 DNA is TGTGCCAGCCCGGCCAGCGGTTTGAACACTGAAGCTTTCTTT. Its protein product is CASPASGLNTEAFF. Filled out from reference TRBV28 and TRBJ1-1, the complete variable domain reads DVKVTQSSRYLVKRTGEKVFLECVQDMDHENMFWYRQDPGLGLRLIYFSYDVKMKEKGDIPEGYSVSREKKERFSLILESASTNQTSMYLCASPASGLNTEAFFGQGTRLTVV.

The rearrangement uses TRBV10-3 and TRBJ2-5; D not resolved. Trimming pared 0 bases from V and 3 bases from J, leaving 8 bases between. Germline CDR1 ENHRY, CDR2 SYGVKD. The CDR3 has 14 amino acids. The CDR3 DNA reads TGTGCCATCAGTGAGTCGCACAGTGAAGAGACCCAGTACTTC. Encoded protein: CAISESHSEETQYF.

This clone was found once. This specimen includes other DNA sequences encoding the same CDR3. The chain is built from TRBV30 and TRBJ2-7, with TRBD2 identical over 10 bases. The CDR3 has 15 amino acids. Germline V gives CDR1 GTSNPN, CDR2 SVGIG (reference sequence). The J segment lost 2 bases and the V segment lost 0 bases, leaving 4 bases of the junction unmatched. DNA of the CDR3: TGTGCCTGGAGTGTAGGCCTAGCGGGAGCCTACGAGCAGTACGTC. This encodes CAWSVGLAGAYEQYV.

V is TRBV6-2 or TRBV6-3 and J is TRBJ2-1; TRBD2 matches at 8 bases. With V trimmed by 0 bases and J by 9 bases, 7 bases remained unmatched. CDR3 length: 15 residues. CDR1 and CDR2 (germline): MNHEY, SVGEGT. CDR3 sequence reads: CASSYSGRAIGEQFF. The DNA for the CDR3 is TGTGCCAGCAGTTACTCCGGGAGGGCCATCGGTGAGCAGTTCTTC.

This clone was observed a handful of times. V is TRBV11-3 and J is TRBJ2-3; 8 bases are a match to TRBD2. The CDR3 contains 19 residues. V gave up 2 bases and J gave up 1 base; unmatched junction bases: 14. The germline CDR1 and CDR2 sequences are SGHNT and YENEEA. The DNA of the CDR3 is TGTGCCAGCAGCTTACCGATCCTACCGACTAGCGCACGCACAGATACGCAGTATTTT. Translated: CASSLPILPTSARTDTQYF.